This T cell receptor beta chain originates from a study of shared clonotypes between healthy human individuals. Study-wide context: Per donor, three plates held CD4 naive cells, three held CD4 memory, two held CD8 naive and one held CD8 memory.

Several immunoSEQ plates received, in even portions, the genomic DNA of each subset. The protocol was immunoSEQ multiplex PCR, while the TCRdb copy is restricted to in-frame clones and leaves out a portion. The sample has about 680,000 clones; about 78% are singletons. General study findings and limits: Sequencing depth was a factor that was expected to affect clonotype sharing among donors. Donor scarcity curtailed the genetic and exposure-history diversity represented herein.

CDR1 SGHVS and CDR2 FQNEAQ come from the germline V gene. Trimming took 2 bases from V and 3 from J, leaving 7 bases between them. CDR3 length equals 13 residues. Note on this clone: Its antigen is undetermined.

V gene TRBV7-8 combines with J gene TRBJ2-5; D is possibly TRBD1 or TRBD2 (5 bases each). Source material: memory CD4+ T cells sorted from blood. The subset: CD45RA-negative fraction. The source is a woman in her thirties in good health. CDR3 nucleotides: TGTGCCAGCAGCTTACAGGGAGAAGAGACCCAGTACTTC. The encoded protein is CASSLQGEETQYF.